This TCR beta chain was sequenced during a study of identical twins. MiXCR, run by TCRdb on the 5' RACE reads, gives a single entry per CDR3 protein. The repertoire includes under 350,000 distinct CDR3 sequences, roughly 9% of them detected once, and approximately 6.5% sits in the top ten. This clonotype showed up many times. Per germline, CDR1 DFQATT and CDR2 SNEGSKA (reference sequence). This CDR3 is built from 15 residues. V was cut by 2 bases and J by 0 bases, with 13 bases left in between. Another study also made use of these data, one on yellow fever vaccine responses in identical twins.

Sequenced input: CD8+ T cells sorted from blood. The genes are TRBV20-1 and TRBJ1-2; perhaps TRBD1 as D (5 bases). The clonotype comes from a woman under 30 in good health. This CDR3 reads CSARWTFTSNYGYTF. In DNA, the CDR3 is TGCAGTGCTAGATGGACATTTACCTCTAACTATGGCTACACCTTC.